The 15 T cell receptor beta chains reported below all come from one sample, sequenced in a study of blood T cell repertoires in COVID-19. Data came from immunoSEQ multiplex PCR; TCRdb stores just in-frame clones and leaves some out. The profile shows tens of thousands of clones, approximately 90% of them singletons. The sample comprised peripheral blood. These receptors originate from a man between 60 and 75 years old with active or convalescent COVID-19.

V usage is TRBV30 and J usage is TRBJ1-2, with TRBD1 matching 7 bases. Per germline, CDR1 GTSNPN and CDR2 SVGIG (reference sequence). Losses at the gene ends were 3 bases for V and 2 bases for J; bases not matched to a gene: 3. CDR3 length: 13 residues. The CDR3, as DNA: TGTGCCTGGAGCGAACAGGGGAACTATGGCTACACCTTC. Its protein is CAWSEQGNYGYTF.

The chain joins TRBV28 to TRBJ1-2, with 8 bases matching TRBD1. Germline values: CDR1 MDHEN, CDR2 SYDVKM. The CDR3 totals 15 residues. V lost 5 bases, J lost 8 bases, and 13 bases stayed unmatched. CDR3 in amino acids: CASSPLGQGREGYTF. The CDR3 region has the DNA TGTGCCAGCAGTCCTCTCGGACAGGGACGGGAAGGCTACACCTTC.

This rearrangement joins TRBV18 to TRBJ2-6; the D gene is possibly TRBD1 (5 bases). The V end was cut by 3 bases, the J end by 0 bases, with 12 bases between. This CDR3 is built from 17 residues. The germline CDR1 and CDR2 sequences are KGHSH and LQKENI. The CDR3 reads CASSPTKGVSGANVLTF. As DNA, the CDR3 is TGTGCCAGCTCACCGACCAAAGGGGTCTCTGGGGCCAACGTCCTGACTTTC. The variable domain in full, completed from reference TRBV18 and TRBJ2-6, reads NAGVMQNPRHLVRRRGQEARLRCSPMKGHSHVYWYRQLPEEGLKFMVYLQKENIIDESGMPKERFSAEFPKEGPSILRIQQVVRGDSAAYFCASSPTKGVSGANVLTFGAGSRLTVL.

The rearrangement joins TRBV11-2 to TRBJ2-7; the D is unclear. Trimming pared 7 bases from V and 7 bases from J, leaving 17 bases between. The CDR3 runs to 13 residues. Germline lookup yields CDR1 SGHAT and CDR2 FQNNGV. CDR3 residues: CASNPLSGREQYF. The CDR3 nucleotides are TGTGCCAGCAACCCATTAAGTGGCAGAGAGCAGTACTTC.

The chain has TRBV6-6 and TRBJ1-5; D unresolved. Deletions cut 0 bases from V and 6 bases from J, with 9 bases between. Germline V CDR1 and CDR2: MNHNY, SVGAGI (reference sequence). The CDR3 is made up of 14 amino acids. As DNA, the CDR3 is TGTGCCAGCAGTTACTCGGGAGAAGGTCAGCCCCAGCATTTT. Amino acids: CASSYSGEGQPQHF.

The chain uses TRBV10-3 and TRBJ2-7, with 9 bases identical to TRBD1. The CDR3 runs to 15 residues. Trimming took 6 bases from V and 1 from J; bases not matched to a gene: 7. In germline, CDR1 is ENHRY, CDR2 SYGVKD. This chain's CDR3 is CAISQRQGVSYEQYF. The CDR3 region has the DNA TGTGCCATCAGCCAAAGACAGGGGGTATCCTACGAGCAGTACTTC.

The gene calls are TRBV6-2 or TRBV6-3 and TRBJ2-4; perhaps TRBD1 as D (6 bases). Looked up from germline, CDR1 is MNHEY and CDR2 is SVGEGT. The V end was cut by 5 bases, the J end by 7 bases, with 18 bases between. This CDR3 has 15 amino acids. The CDR3 loop is CASSRVGATGNIQYF. For the CDR3, the DNA is TGTGCCAGCAGTCGGGTGGGGGCCACCGGGAACATTCAGTACTTC.

V gene TRBV4-1 combines with J gene TRBJ2-1; 10 bases fit TRBD2. Losses at the gene ends were 4 bases for V and 11 bases for J; bases not matched to a gene: 11. The CDR3 extends over 15 amino acids. Germline V gene sequence: CDR1 MGHRA, CDR2 YSYEKL. The CDR3 nucleotides read TGCGCCAGCAGCCCATTTGAGCGGGAGGGCCAAAAGCAGTTCTTC. Translating it yields CASSPFEREGQKQFF.

The rearrangement uses TRBV2 and TRBJ2-5, with D possibly being TRBD2 (6 bases). CDR1 and CDR2 (germline): SNHLY, FYNNEI. V was cut by 6 bases and J by 3 bases, with 14 bases left in between. This CDR3 has 14 residues. The CDR3 loop reads CASREKEGKETQYF. The CDR3 bases are TGTGCCAGCAGGGAAAAGGAGGGGAAAGAGACCCAGTACTTC. Supplemented by reference TRBV2 and TRBJ2-5, the full variable domain reads EPEVTQTPSHQVTQMGQEVILRCVPISNHLYFYWYRQILGQKVEFLVSFYNNEISEKSEIFDDQFSVERPDGSNFTLKIRSTKLEDSAMYFCASREKEGKETQYFGPGTRLLVL.

The table lists this clone with a count of one. This chain links TRBV18 with TRBJ1-5; D ambiguous. The CDR3 runs 14 residues. CDR1 and CDR2 (germline): KGHSH, LQKENI. V was clipped by 3 bases and J by 4 bases, with 10 bases between them. CDR3: CASSPRRENQPQHF. The CDR3 DNA is TGTGCCAGCTCACCCCGACGGGAGAATCAGCCCCAGCATTTT.

Turning to this clone: The germline gene is not matched at one end of the junction; a read error may be the cause. The CDR3 nucleotides are TGCAGTGCCAAGGGAGATTCCCCCCTCCACTTT. Its protein is CSAKGDSPLHF. This chain uses TRBV20-1 with TRBJ1-6; D unresolved. This CDR3 has 11 amino acids. CDR1 and CDR2 (germline): DFQATT, SNEGSKA (reference sequence).

The genes are TRBV6-5 and TRBJ1-5; 10 bases are shared with TRBD1. After removal of 1 base from V and 0 bases from J, the junction contained 0 bases not matched to a gene. The CDR3 extends over 16 amino acids. Germline CDR1 is MNHEY and CDR2 is SVGAGI. DNA of the CDR3: TGTGCCAGCAGTTACTGGGACAGGGGTAGCAATCAGCCCCAGCATTTT. Its protein is CASSYWDRGSNQPQHF.

The CDR3 here is CASSLYGGGALQETQYF. The CDR3 region has the DNA TGTGCCAGCAGCTTATATGGGGGGGGAGCACTCCAAGAGACCCAGTACTTC. J is TRBJ2-5 and V is TRBV7-6, with 7 bases fitting TRBD2. The V gene end was trimmed by 2 bases and the J gene end by 1 base; junction bases not matched to a gene: 10. The CDR3 is made up of 17 amino acids. From germline, CDR1 is SGHVS and CDR2 FNYEAQ. The variable domain in full, completed from reference TRBV7-6 and TRBJ2-5, reads GAGVSQSPRYKVTKRGQDVALRCDPISGHVSLYWYRQALGQGPEFLTYFNYEAQQDKSGLPNDRFSAERPEGSISTLTIQRTEQRDSAMYRCASSLYGGGALQETQYFGPGTRLLVL.

The chain is built from TRBV7-2 and TRBJ2-1; TRBD2 is a possible D gene (6 bases). Germline CDR1 SGHTA, CDR2 FQGNSA. CDR3 length equals 14 residues. The ends were cut back, 5 bases at V and 4 bases at J, with 12 bases in the middle. The CDR3, as DNA: TGTGCCAGCAGCGACCGGGACTGGTACAATGAGCAGTTCTTC. It yields the protein CASSDRDWYNEQFF. The full variable domain, completed using reference TRBV7-2 and TRBJ2-1, is GAGVSQSPSNKVTEKGKDVELRCDPISGHTALYWYRQSLGQGLEFLIYFQGNSAPDKSGLPSDRFSAERTGGSVSTLTIQRTQQEDSAVYLCASSDRDWYNEQFFGPGTRLTVL.

CDR3 amino acids: CASSLGLAGNNEQFF. The CDR3 DNA sequence: TGTGCCAGCAGCTTGGGACTAGCGGGGAATAATGAGCAGTTCTTC. The rearrangement links TRBV5-6 to TRBJ2-1, with 11 bases that match TRBD2. CDR1 SGHDT and CDR2 YYEEEE come from the germline V gene. After removal of 0 bases from V and 7 bases from J, the junction contained 3 bases not matched to a gene. The CDR3 is made up of 15 amino acids.